This T cell receptor beta chain was documented in a study of T cell repertoires in cytomegalovirus infection. Using its own MiXCR run on the reads, TCRdb lists one record per CDR3 protein. The sample lists more than 350,000 distinct CDR3 sequences; roughly 30% were seen once. The V segment lost 0 bases and the J segment 6 bases; nucleotides outside the gene matches: 5. Germline CDR1 is SGHTA and CDR2 is FQGTGA. This CDR3 is built from 16 residues. Material for sequencing was PBMCs. The chain couples TRBV7-3 to TRBJ2-2, with 9 bases aligning to TRBD2. This receptor was identified in a human donor in good health (CMV status not recorded). Some clones in this sample may be carry-over from other donors' samples. The CDR3, as DNA: TGTGCCAGCAGCTTAACTGGGCGGGGGGGCCCCGGGGAGCTGTTTTTT. This encodes CASSLTGRGGPGELFF.